This TCR beta chain emerged from a study of OX40 agonist ivuxolimab in advanced cancers. This clone was detected only a few times. As yet, its antigen is unknown. Findings of the study overall: Partial responders at 0.1-3.0 mg/kg had among the lowest clonal expansion. With doses of 0.1 to 3.0 mg/kg, CD4+ and CD8+ blood T cells had undergone clonal expansion by week 6.

The germline CDR1 and CDR2 sequences are SNHLY and FYNNEI. V lost 8 bases to trimming and J lost 4 bases; unmatched junction nucleotides: 6. The CDR3 runs 14 residues. Only in-frame clones appear in the TCRdb table, and some are missing; sequencing was by immunoSEQ multiplex PCR. The sample yields fewer than 25,000 clones, about 77% seen once. The rearrangement joins TRBV2 to TRBJ2-3; TRBD1 matches at 10 bases. This clonotype was sampled from an adult with an advanced solid tumor such as melanoma, head and neck, liver or kidney cancer. Material: CD4+ or CD8+ T cells sorted from blood, obtained in a trial of the OX40 agonist ivuxolimab. For the CDR3, the DNA is TGTGCCAGCGAAGGGACAGGGGCACCAGATACGCAGTATTTT. Translated, it gives CASEGTGAPDTQYF.